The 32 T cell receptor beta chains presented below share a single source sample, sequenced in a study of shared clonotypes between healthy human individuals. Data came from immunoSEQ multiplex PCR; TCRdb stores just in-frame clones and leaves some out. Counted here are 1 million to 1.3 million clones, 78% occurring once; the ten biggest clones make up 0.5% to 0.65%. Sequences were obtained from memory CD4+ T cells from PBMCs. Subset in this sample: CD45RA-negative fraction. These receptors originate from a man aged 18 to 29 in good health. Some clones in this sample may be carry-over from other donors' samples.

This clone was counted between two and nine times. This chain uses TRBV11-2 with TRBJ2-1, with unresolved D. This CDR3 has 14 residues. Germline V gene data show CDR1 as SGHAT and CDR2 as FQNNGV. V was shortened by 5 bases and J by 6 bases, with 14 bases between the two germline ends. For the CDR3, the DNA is TGTGCCAGCAGCCCCTCACGTGGGGTCAATGAGCAGTTCTTC. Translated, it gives CASSPSRGVNEQFF.

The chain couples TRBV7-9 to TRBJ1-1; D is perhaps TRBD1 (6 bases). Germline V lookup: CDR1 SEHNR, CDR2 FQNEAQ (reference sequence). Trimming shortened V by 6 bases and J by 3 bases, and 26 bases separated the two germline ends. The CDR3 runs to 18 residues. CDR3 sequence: CASRQTGFGGFKDTEAFF. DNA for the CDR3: TGTGCCAGCAGGCAGACAGGTTTTGGGGGGTTTAAAGACACTGAAGCTTTCTTT.

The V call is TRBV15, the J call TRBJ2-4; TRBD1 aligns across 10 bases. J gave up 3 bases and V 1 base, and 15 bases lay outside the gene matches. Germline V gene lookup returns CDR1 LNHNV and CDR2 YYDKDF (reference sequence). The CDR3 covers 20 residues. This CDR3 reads CATSRAEPGQGILGKNIQYF. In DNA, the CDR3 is TGTGCCACCAGCAGAGCGGAACCGGGACAGGGGATCTTGGGCAAAAACATTCAGTACTTC.

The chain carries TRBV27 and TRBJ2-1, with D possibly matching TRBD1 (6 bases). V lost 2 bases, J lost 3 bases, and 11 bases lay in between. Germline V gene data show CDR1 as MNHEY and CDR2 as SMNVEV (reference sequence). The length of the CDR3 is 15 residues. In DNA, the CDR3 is TGTGCCAGCAGTTTACTGGGGGCAAGCTACAATGAGCAGTTCTTC. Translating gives CASSLLGASYNEQFF.

The chain's CDR3 is CASSDIAGTQETQYF. CDR3 bases: TGCGCCAGCAGCGATATAGCGGGCACTCAAGAGACCCAGTACTTC. The J gene is TRBJ2-5, the V gene TRBV5-1, with 7 nucleotides matching TRBD2. This CDR3 has 15 amino acids. The ends lost 4 bases at V and 2 bases at J; junction bases unmatched: 8. Germline assignment: CDR1 SGHRS and CDR2 YFSETQ.

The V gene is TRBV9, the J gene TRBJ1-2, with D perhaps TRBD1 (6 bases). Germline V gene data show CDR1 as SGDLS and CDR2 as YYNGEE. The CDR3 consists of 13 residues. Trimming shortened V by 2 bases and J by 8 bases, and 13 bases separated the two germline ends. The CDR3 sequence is CASSVTGLDGYTF. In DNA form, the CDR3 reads TGTGCCAGCAGCGTTACAGGGCTCGACGGCTACACCTTC.

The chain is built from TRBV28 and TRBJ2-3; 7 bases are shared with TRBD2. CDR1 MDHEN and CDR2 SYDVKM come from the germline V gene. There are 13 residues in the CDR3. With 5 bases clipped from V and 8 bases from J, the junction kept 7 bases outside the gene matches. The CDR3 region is CASSTPERGTQYF. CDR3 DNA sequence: TGTGCCAGCAGTACCCCAGAGCGGGGTACGCAGTATTTT.

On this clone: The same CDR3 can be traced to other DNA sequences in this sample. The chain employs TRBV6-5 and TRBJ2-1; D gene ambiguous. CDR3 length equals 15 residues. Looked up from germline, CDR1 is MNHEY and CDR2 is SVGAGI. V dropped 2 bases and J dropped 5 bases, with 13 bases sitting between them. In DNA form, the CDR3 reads TGTGCCAGCAGTTACGGCACCAGTCCCCACAATGAGCAGTTCTTC. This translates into CASSYGTSPHNEQFF.

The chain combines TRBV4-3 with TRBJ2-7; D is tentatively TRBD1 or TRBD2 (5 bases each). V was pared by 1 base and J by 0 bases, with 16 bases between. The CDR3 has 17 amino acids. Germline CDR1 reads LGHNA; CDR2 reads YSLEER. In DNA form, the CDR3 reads TGCGCCAGCAGCCAAGCGTTTTACGGGGCTAGCTCCTACGAGCAGTACTTC. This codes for CASSQAFYGASSYEQYF.

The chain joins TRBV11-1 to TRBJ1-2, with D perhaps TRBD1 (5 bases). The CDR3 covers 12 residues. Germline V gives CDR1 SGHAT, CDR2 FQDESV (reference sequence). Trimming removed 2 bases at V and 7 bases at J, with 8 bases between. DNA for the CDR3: TGTGCCAGCAGCTTACAGGGATCTGGCTACACCTTC. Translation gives CASSLQGSGYTF. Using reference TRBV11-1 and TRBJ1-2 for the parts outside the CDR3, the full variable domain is EAEVAQSPRYKITEKSQAVAFWCDPISGHATLYWYRQILGQGPELLVQFQDESVVDDSQLPKDRFSAERLKGVDSTLKIQPAELGDSAMYLCASSLQGSGYTFGSGTRLTVV.

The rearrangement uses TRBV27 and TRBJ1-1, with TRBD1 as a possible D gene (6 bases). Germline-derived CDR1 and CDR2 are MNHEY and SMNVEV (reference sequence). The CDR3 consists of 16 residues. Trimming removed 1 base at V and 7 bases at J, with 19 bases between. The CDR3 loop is CASSLYRDVAGGEAFF. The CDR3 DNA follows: TGTGCCAGCAGTTTATACAGGGACGTGGCAGGCGGTGAAGCTTTCTTT.

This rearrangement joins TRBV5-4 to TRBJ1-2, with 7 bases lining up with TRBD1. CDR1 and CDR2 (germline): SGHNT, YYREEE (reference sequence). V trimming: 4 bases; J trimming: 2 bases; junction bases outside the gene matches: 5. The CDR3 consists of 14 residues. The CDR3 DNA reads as TGTGCCAGCAGCAAATCGACAGGGAACTATGGCTACACCTTC. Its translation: CASSKSTGNYGYTF.

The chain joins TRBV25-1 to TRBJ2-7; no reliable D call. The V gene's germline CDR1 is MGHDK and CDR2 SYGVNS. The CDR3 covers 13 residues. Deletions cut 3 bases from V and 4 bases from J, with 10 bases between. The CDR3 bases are TGTGCCAGCAGTGAGCCGGCCAGATACGAGCAGTACTTC. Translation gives CASSEPARYEQYF.

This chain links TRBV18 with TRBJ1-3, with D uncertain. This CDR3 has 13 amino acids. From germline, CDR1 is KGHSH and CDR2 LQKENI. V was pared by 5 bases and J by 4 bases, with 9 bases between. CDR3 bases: TGTGCCAGCTCATTTGGCCAAGGAAACACCATATATTTT. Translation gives CASSFGQGNTIYF.

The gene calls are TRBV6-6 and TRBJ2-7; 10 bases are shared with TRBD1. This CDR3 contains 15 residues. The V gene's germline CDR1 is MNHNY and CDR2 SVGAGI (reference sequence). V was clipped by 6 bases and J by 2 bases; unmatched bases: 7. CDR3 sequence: CASSPLGQGAYEQYF. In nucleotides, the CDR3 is TGTGCCAGCAGCCCCCTCGGACAGGGGGCCTACGAGCAGTACTTC.

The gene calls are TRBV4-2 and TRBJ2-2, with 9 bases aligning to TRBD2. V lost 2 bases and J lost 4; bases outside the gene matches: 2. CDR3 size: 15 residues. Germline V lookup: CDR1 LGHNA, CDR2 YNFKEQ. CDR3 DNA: TGTGCCAGCAGCCAACCTAGCGGGGCCACCGGGGAGCTGTTTTTT. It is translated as CASSQPSGATGELFF.

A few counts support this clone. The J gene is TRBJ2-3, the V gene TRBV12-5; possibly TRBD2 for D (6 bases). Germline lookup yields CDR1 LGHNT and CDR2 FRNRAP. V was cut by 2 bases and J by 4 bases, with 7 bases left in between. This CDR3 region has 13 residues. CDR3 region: CASGLTGADTQYF. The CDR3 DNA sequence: TGTGCTAGTGGTTTGACGGGGGCAGATACGCAGTATTTT.

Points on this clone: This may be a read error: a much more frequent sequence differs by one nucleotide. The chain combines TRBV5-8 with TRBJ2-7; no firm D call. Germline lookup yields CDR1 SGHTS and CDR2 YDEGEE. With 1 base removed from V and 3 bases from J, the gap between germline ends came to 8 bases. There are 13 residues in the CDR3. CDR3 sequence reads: CASSLPPLYEQYF. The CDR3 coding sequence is TGTGCCAGCAGCTTGCCCCCCCTCTACGAGCAGTACTTC.

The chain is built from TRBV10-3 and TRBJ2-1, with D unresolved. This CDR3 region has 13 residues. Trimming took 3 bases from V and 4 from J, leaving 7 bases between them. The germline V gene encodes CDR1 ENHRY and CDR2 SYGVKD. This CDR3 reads CAISDYTYNEQFF. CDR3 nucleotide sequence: TGTGCCATCAGTGATTATACGTACAATGAGCAGTTCTTC.

The CDR3 protein is CASSLFRGEKLFF. In DNA, the CDR3 is TGTGCCAGCAGCTTGTTCAGGGGGGAAAAACTGTTTTTT. V and J are TRBV5-5 and TRBJ1-4, with 7 bases matching TRBD1. CDR1 and CDR2 (germline): SGHKS, YYEKEE (reference sequence). The CDR3 runs 13 residues. V was pared by 1 base and J by 8 bases, with 2 bases of the junction left unmatched.

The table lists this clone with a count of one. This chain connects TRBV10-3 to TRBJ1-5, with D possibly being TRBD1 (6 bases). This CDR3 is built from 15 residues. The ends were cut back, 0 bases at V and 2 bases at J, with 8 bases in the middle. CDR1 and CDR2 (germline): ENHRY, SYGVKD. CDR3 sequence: CAISESSGGNQPQHF. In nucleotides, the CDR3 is TGTGCCATCAGTGAGTCTTCAGGGGGCAATCAGCCCCAGCATTTT.

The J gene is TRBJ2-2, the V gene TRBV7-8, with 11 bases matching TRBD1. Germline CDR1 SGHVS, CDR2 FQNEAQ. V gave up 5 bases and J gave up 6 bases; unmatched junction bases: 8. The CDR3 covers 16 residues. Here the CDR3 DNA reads TGTGCCAGCAGCAAAAGAGGACAGGGGGCGTCCGGGGAGCTGTTTTTT. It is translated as CASSKRGQGASGELFF.

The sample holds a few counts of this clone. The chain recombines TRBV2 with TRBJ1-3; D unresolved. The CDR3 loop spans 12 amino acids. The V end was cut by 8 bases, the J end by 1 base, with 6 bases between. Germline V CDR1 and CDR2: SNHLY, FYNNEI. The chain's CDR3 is CASGVSGNTIYF. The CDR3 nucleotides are TGTGCCAGCGGAGTTTCTGGAAACACCATATATTTT.

The CDR3 DNA sequence: TGTGCCAGCAAAGTAGATGGAAACACCATATATTTT. It encodes CASKVDGNTIYF. The J gene is TRBJ1-3, the V gene TRBV2; D unclear. This CDR3 region has 12 residues. CDR1 SNHLY and CDR2 FYNNEI come from the germline V gene. Trimming left V 7 bases short and J 3 bases short, with 7 bases between.

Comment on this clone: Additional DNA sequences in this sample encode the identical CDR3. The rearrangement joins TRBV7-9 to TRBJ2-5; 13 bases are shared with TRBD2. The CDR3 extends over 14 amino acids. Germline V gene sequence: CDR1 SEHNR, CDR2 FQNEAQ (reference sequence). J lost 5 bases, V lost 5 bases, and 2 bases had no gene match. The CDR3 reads CASSPGLAGETQYF. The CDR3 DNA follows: TGTGCCAGCAGCCCGGGACTAGCGGGGGAGACCCAGTACTTC.

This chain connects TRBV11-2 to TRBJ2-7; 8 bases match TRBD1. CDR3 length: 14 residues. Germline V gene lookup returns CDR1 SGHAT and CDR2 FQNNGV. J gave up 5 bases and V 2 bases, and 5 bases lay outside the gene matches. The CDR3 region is CASSLIPGGHEQYF. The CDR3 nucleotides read TGTGCCAGCAGCTTAATTCCAGGGGGCCACGAGCAGTACTTC.

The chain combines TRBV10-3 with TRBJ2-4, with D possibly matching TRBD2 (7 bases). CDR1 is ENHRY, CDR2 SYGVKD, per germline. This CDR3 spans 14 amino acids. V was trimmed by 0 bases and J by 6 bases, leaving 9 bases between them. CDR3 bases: TGTGCCATCAGTGAGTCGAGGGGGGGAAACATTCAGTACTTC. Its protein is CAISESRGGNIQYF.

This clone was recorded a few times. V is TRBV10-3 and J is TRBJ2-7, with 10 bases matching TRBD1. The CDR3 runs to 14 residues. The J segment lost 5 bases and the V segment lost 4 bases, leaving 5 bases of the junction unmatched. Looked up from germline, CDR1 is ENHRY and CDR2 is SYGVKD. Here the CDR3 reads CAISGGTGANEQYF. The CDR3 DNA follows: TGTGCCATCAGTGGGGGGACAGGGGCCAACGAGCAGTACTTC.

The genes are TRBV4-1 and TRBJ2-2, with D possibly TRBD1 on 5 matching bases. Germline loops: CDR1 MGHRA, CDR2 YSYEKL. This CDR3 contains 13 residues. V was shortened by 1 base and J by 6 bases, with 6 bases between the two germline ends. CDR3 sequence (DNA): TGCGCCAGCAGCCAAGTACAGGCCGGGGAGCTGTTTTTT. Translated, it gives CASSQVQAGELFF.

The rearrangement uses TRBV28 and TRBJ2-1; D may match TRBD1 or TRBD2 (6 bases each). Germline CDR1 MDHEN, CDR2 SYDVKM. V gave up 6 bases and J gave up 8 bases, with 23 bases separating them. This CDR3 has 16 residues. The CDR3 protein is CASSASGRGLVYEQFF. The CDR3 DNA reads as TGTGCCAGCAGCGCATCAGGACGGGGGCTTGTCTATGAGCAGTTCTTC.

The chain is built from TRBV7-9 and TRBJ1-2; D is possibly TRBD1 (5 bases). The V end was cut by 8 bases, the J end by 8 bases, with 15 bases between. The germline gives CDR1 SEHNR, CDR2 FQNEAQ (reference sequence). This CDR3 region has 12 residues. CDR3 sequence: CASLGDRGGYTF. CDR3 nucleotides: TGTGCCAGCCTAGGGGACCGGGGAGGCTACACCTTC. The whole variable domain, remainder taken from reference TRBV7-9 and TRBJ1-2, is DTGVSQNPRHKITKRGQNVTFRCDPISEHNRLYWYRQTLGQGPEFLTYFQNEAQLEKSRLLSDRFSAERPKGSFSTLEIQRTEQGDSAMYLCASLGDRGGYTFGSGTRLTVV.

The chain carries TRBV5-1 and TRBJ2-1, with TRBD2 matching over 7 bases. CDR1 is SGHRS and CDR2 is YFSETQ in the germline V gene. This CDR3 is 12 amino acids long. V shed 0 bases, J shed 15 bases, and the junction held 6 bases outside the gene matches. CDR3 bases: TGCGCCAGCAGCTTGGGAGGGCCGGGAGGGTTCTTC. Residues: CASSLGGPGGFF.